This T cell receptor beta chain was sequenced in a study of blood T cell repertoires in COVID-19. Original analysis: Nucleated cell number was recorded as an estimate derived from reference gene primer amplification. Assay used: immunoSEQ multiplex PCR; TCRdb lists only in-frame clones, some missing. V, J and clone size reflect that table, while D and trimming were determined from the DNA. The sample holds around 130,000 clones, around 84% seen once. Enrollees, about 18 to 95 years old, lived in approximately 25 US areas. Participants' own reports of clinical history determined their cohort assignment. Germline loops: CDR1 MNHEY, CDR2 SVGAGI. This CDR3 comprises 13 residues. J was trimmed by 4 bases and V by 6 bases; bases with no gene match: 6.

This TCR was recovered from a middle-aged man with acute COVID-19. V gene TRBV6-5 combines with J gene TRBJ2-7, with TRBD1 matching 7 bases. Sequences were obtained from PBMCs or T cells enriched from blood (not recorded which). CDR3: CASSTDRAYEQYF. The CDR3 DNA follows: TGTGCCAGCAGCACAGACAGGGCATACGAGCAGTACTTC.